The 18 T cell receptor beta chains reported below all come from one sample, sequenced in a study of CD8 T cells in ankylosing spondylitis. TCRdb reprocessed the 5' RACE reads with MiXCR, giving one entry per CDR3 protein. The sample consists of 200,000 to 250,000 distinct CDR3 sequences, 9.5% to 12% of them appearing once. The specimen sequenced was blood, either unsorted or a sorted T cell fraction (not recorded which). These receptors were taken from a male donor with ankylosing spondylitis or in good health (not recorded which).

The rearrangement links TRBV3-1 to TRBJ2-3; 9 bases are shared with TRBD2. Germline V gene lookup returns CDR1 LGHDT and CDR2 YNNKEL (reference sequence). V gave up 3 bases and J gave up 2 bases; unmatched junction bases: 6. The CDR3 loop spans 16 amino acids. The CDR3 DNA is TGTGCCAGCAGCCAGTATGGCGGGGGGGCCACAGATACGCAGTATTTT. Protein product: CASSQYGGGATDTQYF.

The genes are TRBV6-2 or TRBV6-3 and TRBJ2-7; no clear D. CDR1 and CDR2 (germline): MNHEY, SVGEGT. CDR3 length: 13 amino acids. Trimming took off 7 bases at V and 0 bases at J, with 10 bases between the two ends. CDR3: CASNLRFSYEQYF. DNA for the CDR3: TGTGCCAGCAACCTAAGGTTCTCCTACGAGCAGTACTTC.

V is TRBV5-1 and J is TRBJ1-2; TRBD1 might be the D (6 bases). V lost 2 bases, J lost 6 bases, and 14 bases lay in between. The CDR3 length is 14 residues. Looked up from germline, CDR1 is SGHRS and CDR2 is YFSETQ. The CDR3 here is CASSLRAGANGYTF. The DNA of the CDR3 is TGCGCCAGCAGCTTAAGGGCAGGGGCAAATGGCTACACCTTC.

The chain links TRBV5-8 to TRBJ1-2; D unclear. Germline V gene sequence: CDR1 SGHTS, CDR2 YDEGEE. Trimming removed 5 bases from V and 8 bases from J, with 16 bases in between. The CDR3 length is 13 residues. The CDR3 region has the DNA TGTGCCAGCAGGAGGTCGATGCAGGAGGGCTACACCTTC. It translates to CASRRSMQEGYTF.

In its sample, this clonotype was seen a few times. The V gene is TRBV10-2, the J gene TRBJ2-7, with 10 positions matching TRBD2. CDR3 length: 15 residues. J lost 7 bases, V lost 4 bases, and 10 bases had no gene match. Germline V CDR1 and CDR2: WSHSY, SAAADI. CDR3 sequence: CASSAILAGYWEQYF. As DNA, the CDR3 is TGCGCCAGCAGTGCAATACTAGCGGGATATTGGGAGCAGTACTTC.

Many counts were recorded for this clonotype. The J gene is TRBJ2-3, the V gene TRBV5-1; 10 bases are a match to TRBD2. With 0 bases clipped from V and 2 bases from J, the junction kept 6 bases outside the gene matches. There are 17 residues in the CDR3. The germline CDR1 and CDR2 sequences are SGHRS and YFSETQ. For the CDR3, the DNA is TGCGCCAGCAGCTTGGTGGCTAGCGGGGGATACACAGATACGCAGTATTTT. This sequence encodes CASSLVASGGYTDTQYF.

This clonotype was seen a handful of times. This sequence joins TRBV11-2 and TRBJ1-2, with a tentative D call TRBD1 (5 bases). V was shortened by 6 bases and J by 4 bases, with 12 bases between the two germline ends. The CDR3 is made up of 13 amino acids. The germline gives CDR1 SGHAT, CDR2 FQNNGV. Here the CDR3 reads CASRQRGVYGYTF. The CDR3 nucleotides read TGTGCCAGCAGACAAAGAGGGGTCTATGGCTACACCTTC.

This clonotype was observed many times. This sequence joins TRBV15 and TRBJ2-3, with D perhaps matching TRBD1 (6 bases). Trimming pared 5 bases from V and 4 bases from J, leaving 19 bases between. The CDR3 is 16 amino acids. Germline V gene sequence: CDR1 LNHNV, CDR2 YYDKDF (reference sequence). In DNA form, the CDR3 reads TGTGCCACCAGCGATCGTCCGGGACAAATCCCAGATACGCAGTATTTT. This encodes CATSDRPGQIPDTQYF. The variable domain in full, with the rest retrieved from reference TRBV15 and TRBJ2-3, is DAMVIQNPRYQVTQFGKPVTLSCSQTLNHNVMYWYQQKSSQAPKLLFHYYDKDFNNEADTPDNFQSRRPNTSFCFLDIRSPGLGDTAMYLCATSDRPGQIPDTQYFGPGTRLTVL.

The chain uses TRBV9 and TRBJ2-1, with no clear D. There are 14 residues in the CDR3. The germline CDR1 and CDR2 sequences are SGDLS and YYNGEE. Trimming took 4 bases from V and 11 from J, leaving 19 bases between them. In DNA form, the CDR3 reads TGTGCCAGCAGCCCCCAAGATGGTTCGTACAAGCAGTTCTTC. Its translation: CASSPQDGSYKQFF.

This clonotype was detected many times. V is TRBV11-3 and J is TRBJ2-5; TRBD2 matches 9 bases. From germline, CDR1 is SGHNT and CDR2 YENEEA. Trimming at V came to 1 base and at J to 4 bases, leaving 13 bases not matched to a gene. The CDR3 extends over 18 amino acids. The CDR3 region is CASSLGLLAGRGGETQYF. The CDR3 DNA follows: TGTGCCAGCAGCTTAGGATTGCTAGCGGGGAGGGGTGGAGAGACCCAGTACTTC.

CDR3 coding DNA: TGTGCCAGCAGCTCATGGTTCCGGGGGATGGGGGCCAAAAACATTCAGTACTTC. Translated: CASSSWFRGMGAKNIQYF. V and J are TRBV11-1 and TRBJ2-4; D may be TRBD2 (6 bases). Germline CDR1 is SGHAT and CDR2 is FQDESV (reference sequence). The CDR3 covers 18 residues. Between the trimmed V and J ends, which lost 4 bases and 1 base, there was a span of 20 bases.

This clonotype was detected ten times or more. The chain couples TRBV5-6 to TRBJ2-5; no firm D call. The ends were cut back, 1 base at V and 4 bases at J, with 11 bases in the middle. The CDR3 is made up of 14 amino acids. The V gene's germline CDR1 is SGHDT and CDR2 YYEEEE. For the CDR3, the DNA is TGTGCCAGCAGCTTGCCACACGGTCGAGAGACCCAGTACTTC. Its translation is CASSLPHGRETQYF.

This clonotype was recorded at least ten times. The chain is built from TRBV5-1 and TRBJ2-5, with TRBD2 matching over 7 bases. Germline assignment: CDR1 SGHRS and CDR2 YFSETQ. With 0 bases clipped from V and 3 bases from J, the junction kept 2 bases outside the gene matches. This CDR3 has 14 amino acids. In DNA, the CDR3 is TGCGCCAGCAGCTTGGCCCTAGCGGAAGAGACCCAGTACTTC. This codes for CASSLALAEETQYF.

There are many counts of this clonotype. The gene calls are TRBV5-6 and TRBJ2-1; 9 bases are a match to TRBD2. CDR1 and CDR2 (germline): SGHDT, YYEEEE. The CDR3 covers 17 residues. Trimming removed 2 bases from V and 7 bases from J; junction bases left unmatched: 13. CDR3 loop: CASSFGLAGGLVNEQFF. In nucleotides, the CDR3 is TGTGCCAGCAGCTTCGGGCTGGCGGGGGGGCTTGTGAATGAGCAGTTCTTC. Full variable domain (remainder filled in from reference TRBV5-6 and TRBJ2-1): DAGVTQSPTHLIKTRGQQVTLRCSPKSGHDTVSWYQQALGQGPQFIFQYYEEEERQRGNFPDRFSGHQFPNYSSELNVNALLLGDSALYLCASSFGLAGGLVNEQFFGPGTRLTVL.

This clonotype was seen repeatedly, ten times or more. The CDR3 bases are TGTGCCAACGCCGAGGGCCTATTCACAGATACGCAGTATTTT. This codes for CANAEGLFTDTQYF. The chain is built from TRBV10-3 and TRBJ2-3; a weak D match, TRBD2 (5 bases). Germline V gene sequence: CDR1 ENHRY, CDR2 SYGVKD. Trimming removed 10 bases at V and 2 bases at J, with 16 bases between. The CDR3 runs 14 residues.

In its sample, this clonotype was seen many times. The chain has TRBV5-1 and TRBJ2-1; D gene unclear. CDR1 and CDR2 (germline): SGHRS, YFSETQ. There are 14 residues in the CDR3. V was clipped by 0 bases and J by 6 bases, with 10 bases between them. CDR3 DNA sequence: TGCGCCAGCAGCTTGGTGCCGGGCTCCAATGAGCAGTTCTTC. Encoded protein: CASSLVPGSNEQFF.

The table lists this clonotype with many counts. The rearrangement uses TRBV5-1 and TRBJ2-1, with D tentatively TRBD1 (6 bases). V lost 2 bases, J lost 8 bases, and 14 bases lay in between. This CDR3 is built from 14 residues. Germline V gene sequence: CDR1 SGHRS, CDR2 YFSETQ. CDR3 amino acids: CASSLTGTSDEQFF. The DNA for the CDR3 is TGCGCCAGCAGCTTAACCGGGACATCGGATGAGCAGTTCTTC.

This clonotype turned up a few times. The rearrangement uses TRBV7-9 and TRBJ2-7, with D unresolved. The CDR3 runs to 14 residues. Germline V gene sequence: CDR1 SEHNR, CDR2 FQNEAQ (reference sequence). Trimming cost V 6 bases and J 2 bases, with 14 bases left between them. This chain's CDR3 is CASSSNVQTYEQYF. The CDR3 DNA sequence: TGTGCCAGCAGTTCAAATGTCCAGACCTACGAGCAGTACTTC.